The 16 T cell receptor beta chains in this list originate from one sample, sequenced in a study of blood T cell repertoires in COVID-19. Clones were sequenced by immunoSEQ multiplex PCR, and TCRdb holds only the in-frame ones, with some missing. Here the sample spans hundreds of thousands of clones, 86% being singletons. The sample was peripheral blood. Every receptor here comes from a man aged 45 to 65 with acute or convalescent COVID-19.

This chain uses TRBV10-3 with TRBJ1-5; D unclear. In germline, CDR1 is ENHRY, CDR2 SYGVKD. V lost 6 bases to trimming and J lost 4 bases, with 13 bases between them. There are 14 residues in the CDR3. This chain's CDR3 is CAIRSEGGNQPQHF. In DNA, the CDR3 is TGTGCCATCAGGTCAGAGGGCGGGAATCAGCCCCAGCATTTT.

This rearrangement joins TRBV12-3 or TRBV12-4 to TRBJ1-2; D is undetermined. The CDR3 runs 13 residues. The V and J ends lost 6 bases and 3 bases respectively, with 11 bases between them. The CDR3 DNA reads TGTGCCAGCAGGAACTATATAGACTATGGCTACACCTTC. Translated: CASRNYIDYGYTF.

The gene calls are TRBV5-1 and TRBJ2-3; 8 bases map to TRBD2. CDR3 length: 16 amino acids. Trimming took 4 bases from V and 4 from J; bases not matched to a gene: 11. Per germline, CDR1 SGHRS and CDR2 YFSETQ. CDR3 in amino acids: CASSVPGTSVADTQYF. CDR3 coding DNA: TGCGCCAGCAGCGTGCCCGGGACTAGTGTGGCAGATACGCAGTATTTT.

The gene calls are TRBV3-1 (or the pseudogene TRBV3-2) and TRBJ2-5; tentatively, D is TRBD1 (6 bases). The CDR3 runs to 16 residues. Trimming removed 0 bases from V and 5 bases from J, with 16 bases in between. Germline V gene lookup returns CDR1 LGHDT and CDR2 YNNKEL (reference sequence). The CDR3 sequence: CASSQEIGRGFETQYF. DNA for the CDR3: TGTGCCAGCAGCCAAGAGATCGGCAGGGGATTTGAGACCCAGTACTTC.

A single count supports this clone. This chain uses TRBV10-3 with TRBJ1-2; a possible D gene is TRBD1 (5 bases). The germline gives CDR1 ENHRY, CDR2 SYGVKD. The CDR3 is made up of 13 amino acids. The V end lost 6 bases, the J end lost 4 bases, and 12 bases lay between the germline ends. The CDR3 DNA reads TGTGCCATCAGCGGGACGGAGGGCTATGGCTACACCTTC. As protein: CAISGTEGYGYTF.

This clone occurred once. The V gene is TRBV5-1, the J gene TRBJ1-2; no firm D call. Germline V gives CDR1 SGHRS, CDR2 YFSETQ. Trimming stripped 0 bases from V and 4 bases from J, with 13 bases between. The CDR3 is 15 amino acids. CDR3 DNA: TGCGCCAGCAGCTTGGCCGGGGTTTACTCCTATGGCTACACCTTC. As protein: CASSLAGVYSYGYTF.

The CDR3 protein is CASSLRPGGAAETQYF. The DNA of the CDR3 is TGTGCCAGCAGCTTACGTCCGGGGGGGGCCGCAGAGACCCAGTACTTC. The chain couples TRBV7-2 to TRBJ2-5, with TRBD2 identical over 8 bases. Germline CDR1 is SGHTA and CDR2 is FQGNSA. This CDR3 spans 16 amino acids. The V segment lost 2 bases and the J segment 4 bases; nucleotides outside the gene matches: 9.

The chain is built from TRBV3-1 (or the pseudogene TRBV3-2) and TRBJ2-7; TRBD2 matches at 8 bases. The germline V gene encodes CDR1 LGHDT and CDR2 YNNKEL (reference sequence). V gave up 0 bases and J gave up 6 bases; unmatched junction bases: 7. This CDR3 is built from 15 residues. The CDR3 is CASSQDSGTRGEQYF. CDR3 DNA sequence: TGTGCCAGCAGCCAAGATTCAGGGACTAGGGGCGAGCAGTACTTC.

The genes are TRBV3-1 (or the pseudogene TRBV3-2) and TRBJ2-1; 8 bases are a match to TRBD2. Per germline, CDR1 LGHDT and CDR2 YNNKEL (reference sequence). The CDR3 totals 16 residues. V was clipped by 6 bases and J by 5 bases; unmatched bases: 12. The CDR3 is CASSPSLAGRDNEQFF. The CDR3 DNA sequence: TGTGCCAGCAGTCCTTCCTTAGCGGGGCGCGACAATGAGCAGTTCTTC.

In DNA, the CDR3 is TGTGCCCCCTCTCTCCCGGGGAGGGCGAACACCGGGGAGCTGTTTTTT. This sequence encodes CAPSLPGRANTGELFF. V and J are TRBV7-9 and TRBJ2-2; 7 bases agree with TRBD2. Per germline, CDR1 SEHNR and CDR2 FQNEAQ (reference sequence). Trimming removed 11 bases from V and 0 bases from J; junction bases left unmatched: 12. The CDR3 totals 16 residues.

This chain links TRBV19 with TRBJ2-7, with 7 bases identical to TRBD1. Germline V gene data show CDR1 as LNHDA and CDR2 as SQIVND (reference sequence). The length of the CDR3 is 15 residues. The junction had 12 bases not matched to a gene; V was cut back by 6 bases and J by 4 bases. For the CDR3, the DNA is TGTGCCAGTAGACCAGCCTACAGGGGTAGTTACGAGCAGTACTTC. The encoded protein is CASRPAYRGSYEQYF.

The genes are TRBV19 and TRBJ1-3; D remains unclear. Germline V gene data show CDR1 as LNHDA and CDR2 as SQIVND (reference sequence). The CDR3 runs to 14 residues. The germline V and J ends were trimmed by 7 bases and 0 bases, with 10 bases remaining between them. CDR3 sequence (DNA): TGTGCCAGTACCCCAGCGAGCTCTGGAAACACCATATATTTT. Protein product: CASTPASSGNTIYF.

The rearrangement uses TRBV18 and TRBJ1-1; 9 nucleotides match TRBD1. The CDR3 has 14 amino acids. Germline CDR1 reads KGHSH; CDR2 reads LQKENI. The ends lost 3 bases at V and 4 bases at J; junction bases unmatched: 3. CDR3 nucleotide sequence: TGTGCCAGCTCACCGGGACAGGGAGTCACTGAAGCTTTCTTT. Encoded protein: CASSPGQGVTEAFF.

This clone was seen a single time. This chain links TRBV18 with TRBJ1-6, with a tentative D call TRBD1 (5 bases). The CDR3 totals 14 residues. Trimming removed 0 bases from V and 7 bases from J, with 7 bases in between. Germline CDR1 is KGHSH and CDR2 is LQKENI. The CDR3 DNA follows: TGTGCCAGCTCACCACCCGGGGGAAATTCACCCCTCCACTTT. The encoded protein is CASSPPGGNSPLHF. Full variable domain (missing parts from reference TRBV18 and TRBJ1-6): NAGVMQNPRHLVRRRGQEARLRCSPMKGHSHVYWYRQLPEEGLKFMVYLQKENIIDESGMPKERFSAEFPKEGPSILRIQQVVRGDSAAYFCASSPPGGNSPLHFGNGTRLTVT.

For the CDR3, the DNA is TGTGCCAGCAGCTTAGTACGGGGACAGGCCCGGGGGACCCAGTACTTC. Translating it yields CASSLVRGQARGTQYF. V and J are TRBV13 and TRBJ2-5; 8 bases agree with TRBD1. Germline loops: CDR1 PRHDT, CDR2 FYEKMQ (reference sequence). The CDR3 extends over 16 amino acids. Trimming cost V 1 base and J 7 bases; bases outside gene matches: 11. Looking up the rest from reference TRBV13 and TRBJ2-5 gives the full variable domain: AAGVIQSPRHLIKEKRETATLKCYPIPRHDTVYWYQQGPGQDPQFLISFYEKMQSDKGSIPDRFSAQQFSDYHSELNMSSLELGDSALYFCASSLVRGQARGTQYFGPGTRLLVL.

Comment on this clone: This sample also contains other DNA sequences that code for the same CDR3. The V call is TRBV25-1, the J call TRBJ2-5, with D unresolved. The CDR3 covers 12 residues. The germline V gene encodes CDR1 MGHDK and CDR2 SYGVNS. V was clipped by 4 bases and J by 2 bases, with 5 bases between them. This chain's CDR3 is CASSASQETQYF. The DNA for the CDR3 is TGTGCCAGCAGTGCCAGTCAAGAGACCCAGTACTTC.